What follows are 25 T cell receptor beta chains derived from one specimen sequenced in a study of T cell repertoires in cytomegalovirus infection. What these receptors recognize is not known. TCRdb fed the reads into MiXCR, producing one record per CDR3 protein. The table lists about 570,000 distinct CDR3 sequences, 35% to 50% of them singletons. This sample comprised cultured PBMCs, obtained from culture after CMV antigen stimulation. The receptors were sampled from a human donor in good health (CMV status not recorded). Some clones in this sample may be carry-over from other donors' samples.

A few counts support this clonotype. This sequence joins TRBV6-5 and TRBJ2-3; 10 bases map to TRBD1. J was trimmed by 4 bases and V by 6 bases; bases with no gene match: 7. The CDR3 loop spans 15 amino acids. Per the germline V gene, CDR1 is MNHEY and CDR2 is SVGAGI. In DNA, the CDR3 is TGTGCCAGCAGACCCGGGACAGGGGAGGCAGATACGCAGTATTTT. The encoded protein is CASRPGTGEADTQYF.

This rearrangement joins TRBV19 to TRBJ1-1, with a weak D call TRBD1 (5 bases). CDR1 and CDR2 from the germline V gene are LNHDA and SQIVND (reference sequence). The CDR3 runs 12 residues. V lost 3 bases, J lost 9 bases, and 11 bases lay in between. The CDR3 sequence: CASSISHRKAFF. The CDR3 bases are TGTGCCAGTAGTATTTCCCACAGGAAAGCTTTCTTT.

This clonotype has only one observation. This chain uses TRBV24-1 with TRBJ2-7, with 7 nucleotides matching TRBD1. The length of the CDR3 is 16 residues. J gave up 7 bases and V 4 bases, and 15 bases lay outside the gene matches. Looked up from germline, CDR1 is KGHDR and CDR2 is SFDVKD. CDR3 protein: CATSDPRDSGLGEQYF. For the CDR3, the DNA is TGTGCCACCAGTGACCCGAGGGACAGTGGCTTGGGGGAGCAGTACTTC.

This clonotype was detected only a few times. The chain carries TRBV7-2 and TRBJ2-1, with 9 positions matching TRBD1. Germline-derived CDR1 and CDR2 are SGHTA and FQGNSA. The trim removed 5 bases at V and 4 bases at J, leaving 6 bases unmatched. This CDR3 is built from 15 residues. The CDR3 protein is CASSRGTGRYNEQFF. The CDR3 DNA follows: TGTGCCAGCAGCCGCGGGACAGGGAGATACAATGAGCAGTTCTTC.

A single count supports this clonotype. CDR3 DNA sequence: TGTGCCACCAGTGAACTGGGACGGGAAGAGACCCAGTACTTC. Its protein product is CATSELGREETQYF. The chain recombines TRBV24-1 with TRBJ2-5, with D possibly called TRBD1 or TRBD2 (5 bases each). The V gene's germline CDR1 is KGHDR and CDR2 SFDVKD. The CDR3 totals 14 residues. Trimming took 4 bases from V and 3 from J, leaving 11 bases between them.

This clonotype was seen more than once but under ten times. This chain uses TRBV7-9 with TRBJ2-5; no definite D call. Trimming removed 2 bases at V and 5 bases at J, with 12 bases between. CDR1 and CDR2 from the germline V gene are SEHNR and FQNEAQ (reference sequence). CDR3 length: 14 amino acids. CDR3 DNA: TGTGCCAGCAGCTTATTCAGGCCAGAGGAGACCCAGTACTTC. Protein product: CASSLFRPEETQYF.

The chain uses TRBV4-1 and TRBJ2-7; TRBD2 is a possible D gene (6 bases). Trimming pared 3 bases from V and 6 bases from J, leaving 15 bases between. Germline V gene data show CDR1 as MGHRA and CDR2 as YSYEKL. The length of the CDR3 is 14 residues. The DNA of the CDR3 is TGCGCCAGCAGCCAGATAGGCCTGGGAGGCGAGCAGTACTTC. Translated, it gives CASSQIGLGGEQYF.

The sample holds a few counts of this clonotype. The chain carries TRBV7-8 and TRBJ2-2; D might be TRBD2 (6 bases). The germline gives CDR1 SGHVS, CDR2 FQNEAQ. V lost 1 base, J lost 3 bases, and 15 bases lay in between. The CDR3 extends over 17 amino acids. CDR3 protein: CASSLGGYGGHTGELFF. The CDR3 nucleotides are TGTGCCAGCAGCTTAGGAGGTTACGGGGGTCACACCGGGGAGCTGTTTTTT.

Only a few counts were recorded for this clonotype. The rearrangement uses TRBV19 and TRBJ2-1, with 7 bases matching TRBD2. The germline CDR1 and CDR2 sequences are LNHDA and SQIVND (reference sequence). The CDR3 is made up of 17 amino acids. J was trimmed by 5 bases and V by 1 base; bases with no gene match: 11. CDR3 sequence (DNA): TGTGCCAGTAGTATAGGGCCCAAGCGGGGACTGCACAATGAGCAGTTCTTC. It specifies CASSIGPKRGLHNEQFF.

The chain has TRBV20-1 and TRBJ1-4; D uncertain. The CDR3 loop spans 15 amino acids. Per germline, CDR1 DFQATT and CDR2 SNEGSKA (reference sequence). V was pared by 6 bases and J by 4 bases, with 18 bases between. The CDR3 DNA sequence: TGCAGTGCCCCTAACCCTAGTCGGGATAATGAAAAACTGTTTTTT. Protein product: CSAPNPSRDNEKLFF.

This clonotype was detected only a few times. The chain carries TRBV7-9 and TRBJ2-1; TRBD1 aligns across 8 bases. Germline values: CDR1 SEHNR, CDR2 FQNEAQ (reference sequence). V lost 5 bases, J lost 4 bases, and 13 bases stayed unmatched. The CDR3 is made up of 17 amino acids. Here the CDR3 reads CASSVRDTGQGYNEQFF. Written as DNA, the CDR3 is TGTGCCAGCAGCGTACGAGACACAGGACAGGGATACAATGAGCAGTTCTTC.

To note about this clonotype: No conserved phenylalanine or tryptophan ends this CDR3, so it is likely a read error. The chain carries TRBV12-3 or TRBV12-4 and TRBJ2-2; tentatively, D is TRBD1 (6 bases). Trimming left V 3 bases short and J 5 bases short, with 16 bases between. CDR3 size: 16 residues. The CDR3 reads CASSLGASKPTGELFV. In DNA, the CDR3 is TGTGCCAGCAGTTTGGGGGCTAGCAAACCGACCGGGGAGCTGTTTGTT.

The sample holds a few counts of this clonotype. This chain joins TRBV5-4 and TRBJ2-5; tentative D call: TRBD1 (6 bases). CDR1 and CDR2 (germline): SGHNT, YYREEE (reference sequence). CDR3 length: 13 residues. The V end lost 1 base, the J end lost 6 bases, and 10 bases lay between the germline ends. CDR3 DNA sequence: TGTGCCAGCAGCTTGTACCAGGGGAAGACCCAGTACTTC. This sequence encodes CASSLYQGKTQYF.

The rearrangement links TRBV7-8 to TRBJ2-7; 8 bases agree with TRBD2. The CDR3 extends over 15 amino acids. Germline CDR1 is SGHVS and CDR2 is FQNEAQ. The V gene end was trimmed by 2 bases and the J gene end by 6 bases; junction bases not matched to a gene: 9. CDR3 bases: TGTGCCAGCAGCTTATTCGCGGGGGGCCTCTCCGAGCAGTACTTC. This gives the protein CASSLFAGGLSEQYF.

The chain is built from TRBV5-1 and TRBJ1-6, with a possible D match to TRBD1 (6 bases). This CDR3 is built from 15 residues. V was pared by 4 bases and J by 9 bases, with 17 bases between. Germline CDR1 and CDR2: SGHRS and YFSETQ. The CDR3 coding sequence is TGCGCCAGCAGCCACGGGACACTTAATATTTCACCCCTCCACTTT. As protein: CASSHGTLNISPLHF.

The chain has TRBV6-1 and TRBJ2-5, with 7 bases aligning to TRBD1. From germline, CDR1 is MNHNS and CDR2 SASEGT. V lost 4 bases and J lost 5; bases outside the gene matches: 4. The CDR3 length is 13 residues. CDR3 DNA: TGTGCCAGCAGTGGGGACAGAACTGAGACCCAGTACTTC. Encoded protein: CASSGDRTETQYF.

The chain recombines TRBV7-6 with TRBJ2-7, with D possibly TRBD1 on 5 matching bases. The CDR3 runs to 16 residues. Germline values: CDR1 SGHVS, CDR2 FNYEAQ. Between the trimmed V and J ends, which lost 1 base and 3 bases, there was a span of 16 bases. CDR3 loop: CASSLVIGQGVYEQYF. The CDR3 nucleotides are TGTGCCAGCAGCTTAGTCATAGGCCAGGGCGTCTACGAGCAGTACTTC.

This clonotype was seen only a few times. The V and J genes are TRBV6-6 and TRBJ2-1; 7 bases align to TRBD2. CDR3 length equals 17 residues. CDR1 is MNHNY and CDR2 is SVGAGI in the germline V gene (reference sequence). J lost 2 bases, V lost 2 bases, and 9 bases had no gene match. CDR3 sequence reads: CASSYGPPSGAYNEQFF. The CDR3 DNA reads TGTGCCAGCAGTTACGGCCCCCCCAGCGGGGCCTACAATGAGCAGTTCTTC.

This clonotype has more than one count but fewer than ten. The J gene is TRBJ2-2, the V gene TRBV11-2; D is tentatively TRBD1 or TRBD2 (5 bases each). The CDR3 totals 15 residues. V lost 0 bases and J lost 7, with 12 bases in between. The V gene's germline CDR1 is SGHAT and CDR2 FQNNGV. CDR3 loop: CASSLESGRGGELFF. The CDR3 region has the DNA TGTGCCAGCAGCTTAGAATCGGGGCGCGGCGGGGAGCTGTTTTTT. Using reference TRBV11-2 and TRBJ2-2 for the parts outside the CDR3, the full variable domain is EAGVAQSPRYKIIEKRQSVAFWCNPISGHATLYWYQQILGQGPKLLIQFQNNGVVDDSQLPKDRFSAERLKGVDSTLKIQPAKLEDSAVYLCASSLESGRGGELFFGEGSRLTVL.

The gene calls are TRBV10-2 and TRBJ2-3; D is possibly TRBD1 or TRBD2 (5 bases each). Germline lookup yields CDR1 WSHSY and CDR2 SAAADI. Deletions cut 7 bases from V and 0 bases from J, with 11 bases between. CDR3 length: 14 amino acids. The CDR3 DNA sequence: TGCGCCAGCACTAGGGACCTAAGCACAGATACGCAGTATTTT. Translation gives CASTRDLSTDTQYF.

This clonotype was counted a few times. The V gene is TRBV6-5, the J gene TRBJ2-7; possibly TRBD1 or TRBD2 for D (5 bases each). Per germline, CDR1 MNHEY and CDR2 SVGAGI. The CDR3 runs 17 residues. V was clipped by 0 bases and J by 5 bases, with 20 bases between them. The CDR3 DNA reads as TGTGCCAGCAGTTACTCGTATCCCCCGGGACCACTTGACGAGCAGTACTTC. Protein product: CASSYSYPPGPLDEQYF.

In this sample, this clonotype turned up a few times. The V gene is TRBV12-3 or TRBV12-4, the J gene TRBJ2-7, with a possible D match to TRBD2 (6 bases). The CDR3 sequence is 15 residues long. Trimming pared 5 bases from V and 1 base from J, leaving 15 bases between. As DNA, the CDR3 is TGTGCCAGCAGTAAGGGACTCCCGGGGTCCTACGAGCAGTACTTC. Protein product: CASSKGLPGSYEQYF.

The gene calls are TRBV5-5 and TRBJ1-1; 11 bases line up with TRBD1. This CDR3 comprises 14 residues. Germline loops: CDR1 SGHKS, CDR2 YYEKEE (reference sequence). Trimming took 4 bases from V and 7 from J; bases not matched to a gene: 6. For the CDR3, the DNA is TGTGCCAGCAGCCCCGGGACAGGGGGGTTTGAAGCTTTCTTT. Its protein is CASSPGTGGFEAFF.

The gene calls are TRBV7-2 and TRBJ2-5, with D hard to call. Per germline, CDR1 SGHTA and CDR2 FQGNSA. V was cut by 3 bases and J by 2 bases, with 7 bases left in between. This CDR3 region has 13 residues. CDR3 in amino acids: CASSFSQQETQYF. The CDR3 DNA reads TGTGCCAGCAGCTTCAGCCAACAAGAGACCCAGTACTTC.

This clonotype has more than one count but fewer than ten. For the CDR3, the DNA is TGTGCCAGCAACCGAGCACAAACTAACTACAATGAGCAGTTCTTC. Residues: CASNRAQTNYNEQFF. V is TRBV2 and J is TRBJ2-1; D not resolved. The V end lost 7 bases, the J end lost 3 bases, and 16 bases lay between the germline ends. The CDR3 totals 15 residues. The germline CDR1 and CDR2 sequences are SNHLY and FYNNEI.